These T cell receptor beta chains were read from a single sample in a study of breast tumors, draining lymph nodes, adjacent tissues. TCRdb called the multiplex PCR reads again in MiXCR, with one record for every CDR3 protein. The data hold approximately 230,000 distinct CDR3 sequences, with under 35% observed a single time. The sequencing input was axillary lymph node tissue. These receptors all stem from a female donor with breast cancer. Some clones in this sample may be carry-over from other donors' samples. Both conserved end residues are part of each CDR3. The D gene is left open where the match is weak. Not every row has a clone size; where given, it reads once, few, many or a size class.

V: TRBV12-3/TRBV12-4
size: many
D: TRBD1
J: TRBJ2-1
CDR3: CASKDRALNEQFF
DNA: TGTGCCAGCAAAGACAGGGCTTTGAATGAGCAGTTCTTC

V: TRBV7-6
size: once
D: -
J: TRBJ1-2
CDR3: CASSYGGGDGYTF
DNA: TGTGCCAGCAGCTATGGGGGGGGCGATGGCTACACCTTC

V: TRBV15
size: -
D: -
J: TRBJ2-6
CDR3: CATSRGTGTTGANVLTF
DNA: TGTGCCACCAGCAGAGGAACAGGGACTACTGGGGCCAACGTCCTGACTTTC

V: TRBV24-1
size: once
D: -
J: TRBJ1-6
CDR3: CATSARGGGPEGPLHF
DNA: TGTGCCACCAGTGCTAGAGGTGGAGGGCCCGAGGGACCCCTCCACTTT

V: TRBV19
size: once
D: -
J: TRBJ1-2
CDR3: CAGSMQVGGGYTF
DNA: TGTGCCGGTAGTATGCAGGTGGGCGGTGGCTACACCTTC

V: TRBV20-1
size: many
D: -
J: TRBJ1-5
CDR3: CSATSGRGQPQHF
DNA: TGCAGTGCTACTTCAGGGAGGGGGCAGCCCCAGCATTTT

V: TRBV5-1
size: many
D: -
J: TRBJ2-2
CDR3: CASSLTWTDTNTGELFF
DNA: TGCGCCAGCAGCTTGACGTGGACGGATACGAACACCGGGGAGCTGTTTTTT

V: TRBV9
size: many
D: TRBD1
J: TRBJ1-3
CDR3: CASSFRDRANSGNTIYF
DNA: TGTGCCAGCAGCTTCCGGGACAGAGCCAATTCTGGAAACACCATATATTTT

V: TRBV10-1
size: many
D: TRBD2
J: TRBJ2-7
CDR3: CASSHGTSGRNEQYF
DNA: TGCGCCAGCAGCCACGGGACTAGCGGGAGAAACGAGCAGTACTTC

V: TRBV9
size: -
D: TRBD2
J: TRBJ2-7
CDR3: CASSPGTSYDEQYF
DNA: TGTGCCAGCAGCCCTGGGACTAGTTATGACGAGCAGTACTTC